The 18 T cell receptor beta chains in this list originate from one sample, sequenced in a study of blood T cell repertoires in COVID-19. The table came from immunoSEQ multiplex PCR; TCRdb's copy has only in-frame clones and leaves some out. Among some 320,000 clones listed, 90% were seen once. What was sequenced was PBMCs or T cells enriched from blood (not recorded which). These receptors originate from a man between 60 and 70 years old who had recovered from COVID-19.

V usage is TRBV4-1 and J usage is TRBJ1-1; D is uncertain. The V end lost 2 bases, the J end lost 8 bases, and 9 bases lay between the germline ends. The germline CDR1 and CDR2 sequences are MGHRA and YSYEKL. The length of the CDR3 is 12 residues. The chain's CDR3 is CASSQFGREAFF. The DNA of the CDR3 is TGCGCCAGCAGCCAATTCGGGAGAGAAGCTTTCTTT.

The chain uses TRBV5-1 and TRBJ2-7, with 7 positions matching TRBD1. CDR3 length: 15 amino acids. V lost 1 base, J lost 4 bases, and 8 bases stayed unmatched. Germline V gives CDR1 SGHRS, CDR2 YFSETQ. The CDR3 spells CASSLSRTGSYEQYF. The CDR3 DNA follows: TGCGCCAGCAGCTTGAGTCGGACAGGTTCTTACGAGCAGTACTTC.

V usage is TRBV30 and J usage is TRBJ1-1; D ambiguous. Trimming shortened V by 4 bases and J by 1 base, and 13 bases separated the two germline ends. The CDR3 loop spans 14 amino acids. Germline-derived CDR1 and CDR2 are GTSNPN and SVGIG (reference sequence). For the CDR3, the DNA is TGTGCCTGGACTCCCGGCCTAGGGAACACTGAAGCTTTCTTT. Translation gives CAWTPGLGNTEAFF.

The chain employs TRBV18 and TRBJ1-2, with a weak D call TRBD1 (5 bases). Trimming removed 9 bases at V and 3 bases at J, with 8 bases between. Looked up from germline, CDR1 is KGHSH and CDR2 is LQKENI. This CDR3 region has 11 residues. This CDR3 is CARGVHYGYTF. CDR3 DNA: TGTGCCAGAGGGGTGCACTATGGCTACACCTTC.

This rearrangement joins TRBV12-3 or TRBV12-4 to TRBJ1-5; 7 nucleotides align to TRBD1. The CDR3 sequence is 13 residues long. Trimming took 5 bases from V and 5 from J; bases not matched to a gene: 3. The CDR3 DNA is TGTGCCAGCAGTGAGGGACAGTATCAGCCCCAGCATTTT. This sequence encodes CASSEGQYQPQHF.

The CDR3 DNA sequence: TGTGCCAGCAGTGACGGGCCCCTCAGGGAGCAGTACTTC. It translates to CASSDGPLREQYF. The chain carries TRBV6-4 and TRBJ2-7; no reliable D call. The ends were cut back, 2 bases at V and 7 bases at J, with 12 bases in the middle. Germline V gene lookup returns CDR1 MRHNA and CDR2 SNTAGT. The CDR3 consists of 13 residues.

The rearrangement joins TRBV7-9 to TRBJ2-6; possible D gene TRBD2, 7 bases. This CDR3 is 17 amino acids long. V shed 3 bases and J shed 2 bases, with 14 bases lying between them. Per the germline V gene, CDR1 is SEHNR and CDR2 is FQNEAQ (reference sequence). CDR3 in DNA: TGTGCCAGCAGCTTCCCCGTGGGGGGGCCTGGGGCCAACGTCCTGACTTTC. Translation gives CASSFPVGGPGANVLTF. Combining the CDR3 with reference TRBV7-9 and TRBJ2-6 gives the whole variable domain DTGVSQNPRHKITKRGQNVTFRCDPISEHNRLYWYRQTLGQGPEFLTYFQNEAQLEKSRLLSDRFSAERPKGSFSTLEIQRTEQGDSAMYLCASSFPVGGPGANVLTFGAGSRLTVL.

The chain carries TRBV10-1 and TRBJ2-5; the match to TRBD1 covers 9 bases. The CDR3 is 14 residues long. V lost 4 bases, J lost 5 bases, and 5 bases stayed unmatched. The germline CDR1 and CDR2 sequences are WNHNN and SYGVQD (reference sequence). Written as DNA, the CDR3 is TGCGCCAGCAGTGTATCGACAGGGGGGGAGACCCAGTACTTC. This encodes CASSVSTGGETQYF.

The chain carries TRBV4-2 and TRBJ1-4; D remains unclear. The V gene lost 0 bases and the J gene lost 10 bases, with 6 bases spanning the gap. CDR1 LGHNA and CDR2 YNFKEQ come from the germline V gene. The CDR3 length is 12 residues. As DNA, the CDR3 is TGTGCCAGCAGCCAAGAGTCCGGAAAACTGTTTTTT. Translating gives CASSQESGKLFF.

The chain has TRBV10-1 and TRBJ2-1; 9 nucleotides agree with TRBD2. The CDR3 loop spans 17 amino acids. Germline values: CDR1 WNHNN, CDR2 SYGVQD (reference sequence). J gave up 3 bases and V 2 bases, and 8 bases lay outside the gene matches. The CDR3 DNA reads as TGCGCCAGCAGTGAGAGGCTAGCGGGAATCTACTACAATGAGCAGTTCTTC. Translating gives CASSERLAGIYYNEQFF.

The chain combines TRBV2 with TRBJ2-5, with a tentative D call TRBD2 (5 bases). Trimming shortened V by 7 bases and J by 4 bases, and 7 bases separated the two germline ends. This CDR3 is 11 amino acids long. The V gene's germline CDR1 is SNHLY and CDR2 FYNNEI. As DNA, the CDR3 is TGTGCCAGCAACGCGGGAGAGACCCAGTACTTC. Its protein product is CASNAGETQYF. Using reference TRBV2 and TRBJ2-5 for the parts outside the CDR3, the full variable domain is EPEVTQTPSHQVTQMGQEVILRCVPISNHLYFYWYRQILGQKVEFLVSFYNNEISEKSEIFDDQFSVERPDGSNFTLKIRSTKLEDSAMYFCASNAGETQYFGPGTRLLVL.

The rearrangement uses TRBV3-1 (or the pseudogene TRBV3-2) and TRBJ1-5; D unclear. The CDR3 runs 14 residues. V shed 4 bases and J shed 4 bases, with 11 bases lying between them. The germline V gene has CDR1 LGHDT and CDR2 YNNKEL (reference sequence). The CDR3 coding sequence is TGTGCCAGCAGCCCGTCGACACTGAATCAGCCCCAGCATTTT. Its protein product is CASSPSTLNQPQHF.

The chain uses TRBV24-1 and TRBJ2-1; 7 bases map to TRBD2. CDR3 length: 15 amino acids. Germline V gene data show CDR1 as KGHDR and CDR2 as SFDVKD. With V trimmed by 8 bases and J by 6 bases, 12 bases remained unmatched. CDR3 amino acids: CATKGGSSLGNEQFF. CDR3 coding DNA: TGTGCCACCAAGGGAGGGTCATCTTTGGGCAATGAGCAGTTCTTC.

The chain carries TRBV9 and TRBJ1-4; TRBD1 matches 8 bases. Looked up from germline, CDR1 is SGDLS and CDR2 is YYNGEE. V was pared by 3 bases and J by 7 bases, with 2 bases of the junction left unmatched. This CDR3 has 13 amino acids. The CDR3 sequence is CASSGTGIEKLFF. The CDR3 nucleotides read TGTGCCAGCAGCGGGACAGGGATTGAAAAACTGTTTTTT.

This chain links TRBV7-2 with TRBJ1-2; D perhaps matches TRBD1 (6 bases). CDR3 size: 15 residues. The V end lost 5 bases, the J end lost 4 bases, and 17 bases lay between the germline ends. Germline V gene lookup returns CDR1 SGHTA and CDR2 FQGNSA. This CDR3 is CASSPPPQGTYGYTF. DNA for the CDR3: TGTGCCAGCAGCCCCCCCCCACAGGGCACCTATGGCTACACCTTC.

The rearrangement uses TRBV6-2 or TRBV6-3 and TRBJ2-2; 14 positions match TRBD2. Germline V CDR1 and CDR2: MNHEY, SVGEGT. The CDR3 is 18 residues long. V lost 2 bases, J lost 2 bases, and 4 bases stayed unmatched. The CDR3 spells CASSYLGLAGGNTGELFF. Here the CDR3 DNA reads TGTGCCAGCAGTTACCTTGGACTAGCGGGAGGAAACACCGGGGAGCTGTTTTTT.

The CDR3 DNA reads TGTGCCAGCAGTTTCGACAGGGGGCGTCAGCCCCAGCATTTT. Residues: CASSFDRGRQPQHF. The chain links TRBV6-5 to TRBJ1-5; 10 bases are a match to TRBD1. The CDR3 loop spans 14 amino acids. V gave up 4 bases and J gave up 6 bases; unmatched junction bases: 3. The germline V gene has CDR1 MNHEY and CDR2 SVGAGI.

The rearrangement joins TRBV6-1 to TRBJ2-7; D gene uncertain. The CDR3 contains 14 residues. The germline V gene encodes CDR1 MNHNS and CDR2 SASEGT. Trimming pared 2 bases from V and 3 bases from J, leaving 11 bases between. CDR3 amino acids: CASSETNRLYEQYF. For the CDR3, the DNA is TGTGCCAGCAGTGAAACTAACCGACTCTACGAGCAGTACTTC.